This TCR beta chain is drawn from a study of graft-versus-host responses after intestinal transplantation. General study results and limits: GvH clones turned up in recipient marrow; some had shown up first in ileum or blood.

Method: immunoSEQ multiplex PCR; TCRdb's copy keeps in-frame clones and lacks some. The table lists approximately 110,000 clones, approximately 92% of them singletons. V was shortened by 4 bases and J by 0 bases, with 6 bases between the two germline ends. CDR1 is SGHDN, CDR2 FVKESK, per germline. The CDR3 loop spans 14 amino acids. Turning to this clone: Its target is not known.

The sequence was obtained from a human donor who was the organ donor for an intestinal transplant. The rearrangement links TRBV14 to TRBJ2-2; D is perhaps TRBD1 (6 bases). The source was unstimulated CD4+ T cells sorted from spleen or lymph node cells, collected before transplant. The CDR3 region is CASSRDTNTGELFF. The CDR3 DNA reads TGTGCCAGCAGCCGGGACACGAACACCGGGGAGCTGTTTTTT.